Below are 24 T cell receptor beta chains sequenced from a single sample in a study of neurological immune-mediated disorders. In TCRdb, the 5' RACE reads were re-called with MiXCR into one record per CDR3 protein. The sample includes tens of thousands of distinct CDR3 sequences, around 3.3% of them seen just once. Material for sequencing was PBMCs. All receptors come from a man in his forties with multiple sclerosis.

This clonotype was counted at least ten times. The chain joins TRBV5-1 to TRBJ1-2; 9 bases line up with TRBD1. The CDR3 runs 17 residues. Germline V gene lookup returns CDR1 SGHRS and CDR2 YFSETQ. V lost 0 bases, J lost 4 bases, and 10 bases stayed unmatched. The CDR3 is CASSLEPRDRVAYGYTF. CDR3 nucleotides: TGCGCCAGCAGCTTGGAACCCCGGGACAGGGTAGCCTATGGCTACACCTTC.

This clonotype was counted at least ten times. The chain employs TRBV4-1 and TRBJ1-1; 11 bases map to TRBD1. V lost 3 bases and J lost 3; bases outside the gene matches: 3. The germline V gene has CDR1 MGHRA and CDR2 YSYEKL. The CDR3 runs to 15 residues. CDR3 protein: CASSQDRGLDTEAFF. CDR3 DNA: TGCGCCAGCAGCCAGGACAGGGGGCTGGACACTGAAGCTTTCTTT.

This clonotype was observed a handful of times. This sequence may be a read error, since a much larger clone differs from it by one base. The chain combines TRBV5-1 with TRBJ2-5; D is uncertain. CDR1 is SGHRS and CDR2 is YFSETQ in the germline V gene. This CDR3 spans 11 amino acids. Trimming pared 5 bases from V and 1 base from J, leaving 3 bases between. CDR3 residues: CASRFQETQYF. CDR3 DNA sequence: TGCGCCAGCAGATTCCAAGAGACCCAGTACTTC.

This clonotype has a count of ten or more. The rearrangement links TRBV7-9 to TRBJ2-3; no definite D call. Germline loops: CDR1 SEHNR, CDR2 FQNEAQ (reference sequence). V lost 1 base and J 7 bases, leaving 12 bases between the germline ends. The CDR3 runs 14 residues. CDR3 nucleotides: TGTGCCAGCAGCTTAGAGGCAGCCACCAATACGCAGTATTTT. Its protein product is CASSLEAATNTQYF.

This clonotype appeared many times. This chain links TRBV5-5 with TRBJ2-3; D remains unclear. V shed 4 bases and J shed 6 bases, with 18 bases lying between them. CDR1 SGHKS and CDR2 YYEKEE come from the germline V gene (reference sequence). The CDR3 length is 15 residues. As DNA, the CDR3 is TGTGCCAGCAGCCCACGGCGCCAAGGGTTCGATACGCAGTATTTT. Residues: CASSPRRQGFDTQYF.

This clonotype was detected many times. The gene calls are TRBV20-1 and TRBJ2-5, with D maybe TRBD2 (7 bases). The CDR3 contains 13 residues. V was trimmed by 6 bases and J by 4 bases, leaving 15 bases between them. CDR1 and CDR2 from the germline V gene are DFQATT and SNEGSKA (reference sequence). CDR3 DNA: TGCAGTGCCGGTGGGGGGGGCCGAGAGACCCAGTACTTC. It codes for CSAGGGGRETQYF.

This clonotype was counted at least ten times. For the CDR3, the DNA is TGTGCCAGCAGTGAACGGAGAGGACTAGCCGAGACCCAGTACTTC. It is translated as CASSERRGLAETQYF. The chain joins TRBV2 to TRBJ2-5; 8 bases agree with TRBD2. Germline CDR1 and CDR2: SNHLY and FYNNEI. The CDR3 is 15 residues long. V shed 2 bases, J shed 5 bases, and the junction held 7 bases outside the gene matches.

This clonotype came up many times. The chain employs TRBV5-5 and TRBJ2-5; a weak D match, TRBD2 (6 bases). The germline V gene encodes CDR1 SGHKS and CDR2 YYEKEE (reference sequence). The CDR3 runs 14 residues. The V and J ends lost 0 bases and 1 base respectively, with 7 bases between them. The CDR3 sequence is CASSLGGLQETQYF. The DNA for the CDR3 is TGTGCCAGCAGCTTGGGGGGACTCCAAGAGACCCAGTACTTC.

This clonotype was recorded many times. The V call is TRBV27, the J call TRBJ2-7, with no clear D. With 1 base removed from V and 6 bases from J, the gap between germline ends came to 25 bases. The CDR3 totals 18 residues. CDR1 and CDR2 (germline): MNHEY, SMNVEV (reference sequence). In DNA form, the CDR3 reads TGTGCCAGCAGTTTATTCCCCCAGGACGGTGACTTTTGGGGCGAGCAGTACTTC. Translation gives CASSLFPQDGDFWGEQYF.

This clonotype was detected ten times or more. This chain uses TRBV5-1 with TRBJ1-1; a possible D gene is TRBD1 (6 bases). V was clipped by 3 bases and J by 3 bases, with 12 bases between them. The CDR3 is 14 amino acids. The germline V gene encodes CDR1 SGHRS and CDR2 YFSETQ. The CDR3 DNA is TGCGCCAGCAGCTCCAGGGGTGGGGACACTGAAGCTTTCTTT. Translating gives CASSSRGGDTEAFF.

This clonotype was observed many times. The V gene is TRBV20-1, the J gene TRBJ1-2, with D maybe TRBD1 (6 bases). Trimming removed 6 bases from V and 3 bases from J, with 32 bases in between. Germline-derived CDR1 and CDR2 are DFQATT and SNEGSKA (reference sequence). The CDR3 contains 19 residues. CDR3 region: CSAPPSPRDKRLGDYGYTF. The DNA for the CDR3 is TGCAGTGCCCCACCGTCTCCCCGGGACAAGAGATTAGGGGACTATGGCTACACCTTC.

This clonotype has a count of ten or more. The V and J genes are TRBV7-9 and TRBJ2-5, with a possible D match to TRBD2 (6 bases). This CDR3 is 15 amino acids long. V was pared by 5 bases and J by 3 bases, with 16 bases between. CDR1 is SEHNR and CDR2 is FQNEAQ in the germline V gene (reference sequence). Here the CDR3 reads CASSHKEGLEETQYF. For the CDR3, the DNA is TGTGCCAGCAGCCATAAGGAGGGGCTGGAAGAGACCCAGTACTTC.

This clonotype appeared many times. The J gene is TRBJ2-1, the V gene TRBV9; D unresolved. CDR1 and CDR2 from the germline V gene are SGDLS and YYNGEE. V lost 7 bases and J lost 5, with 10 bases in between. The length of the CDR3 is 12 residues. The CDR3 coding sequence is TGTGCCAGCGGGCGGAACAACAATGAGCAGTTCTTC. Translating gives CASGRNNNEQFF.

There are many counts of this clonotype. This chain uses TRBV9 with TRBJ1-4, with 10 bases that match TRBD1. The CDR3 length is 15 residues. Germline values: CDR1 SGDLS, CDR2 YYNGEE. V dropped 1 base and J dropped 7; count of bases not matched to a gene: 4. CDR3 nucleotide sequence: TGTGCCAGCAGCGTAAGGACAGGGGGAGGTGAAAAACTGTTTTTT. Amino acid sequence: CASSVRTGGGEKLFF.

A word on this clonotype: At one of its ends the junction is not consistent with the germline gene, which may arise from a read error. The CDR3 is CASRSGQTNQPQNF. The CDR3 nucleotides read TGTGCCAGCAGATCCGGACAGACAAATCAGCCCCAAAATTTT. This chain links TRBV12-3 or TRBV12-4 with TRBJ1-5; a possible D gene is TRBD1 (6 bases). This CDR3 contains 14 residues.

This clonotype was observed a few times. One base away lies a much larger clone, so this may be a sequencing read error. Given the absence of the conserved phenylalanine or tryptophan at the CDR3 end, a read error is likely. The rearrangement joins TRBV9 to TRBJ2-5; no firm D call. V lost 5 bases and J 2 bases, leaving 7 bases between the germline ends. This CDR3 is built from 12 residues. Germline V gives CDR1 SGDLS, CDR2 YYNGEE. The CDR3 DNA is TGTGCCAGCAGTGATCTTCAAGAGACCCAGTACTGC. Its translation is CASSDLQETQYC.

Ten or more counts support this clonotype. V gene TRBV9 combines with J gene TRBJ2-1; 7 bases are shared with TRBD1. CDR1 and CDR2 from the germline V gene are SGDLS and YYNGEE. V gave up 4 bases and J gave up 4 bases; unmatched junction bases: 8. The CDR3 runs 15 residues. The CDR3 DNA sequence: TGTGCCAGCAGCACCAGGACAGGAGAGTACAATGAGCAGTTCTTC. It translates to CASSTRTGEYNEQFF.

This clonotype was observed many times. The rearrangement joins TRBV20-1 to TRBJ2-7; 10 nucleotides line up with TRBD1. V shed 5 bases and J 0 bases; nucleotides not matched to a gene: 4. The CDR3 runs 14 residues. Looked up from germline, CDR1 is DFQATT and CDR2 is SNEGSKA (reference sequence). CDR3 residues: CSAVRTGGSYEQYF. CDR3 DNA sequence: TGCAGTGCTGTTCGGACAGGGGGCTCCTACGAGCAGTACTTC.

Many counts were recorded for this clonotype. The V gene is TRBV6-6, the J gene TRBJ1-2, with 11 positions matching TRBD1. This CDR3 spans 15 amino acids. From germline, CDR1 is MNHNY and CDR2 SVGAGI (reference sequence). Trimming took 6 bases from V and 5 from J; bases not matched to a gene: 8. The CDR3 region has the DNA TGTGCCAGCAGCTCAGGACAGGGGGCGAGTTATGGCTACACCTTC. Amino acid sequence: CASSSGQGASYGYTF.

This clonotype was observed at least ten times. At one end, the junction sequence differs from germline, possibly due to a read error. V usage is TRBV6-5 and J usage is TRBJ1-5; no definite D call. Germline-derived CDR1 and CDR2 are MNHEY and SVGAGI. The CDR3 runs to 14 residues. CDR3 DNA: TGTGCCAGCAAAAGTCAAGATAGCAATCAGCCCCAGAATTTT. This codes for CASKSQDSNQPQNF.

This clonotype was counted many times. This chain uses TRBV3-1 with TRBJ2-1; D gene unclear. The CDR3 extends over 14 amino acids. The ends were cut back, 2 bases at V and 6 bases at J, with 11 bases in the middle. CDR1 and CDR2 (germline): LGHDT, YNNKEL (reference sequence). The CDR3 loop is CASSQLNLINEQFF. The CDR3 region has the DNA TGTGCCAGCAGCCAACTCAACCTGATCAATGAGCAGTTCTTC.

This clonotype was seen many times. The J gene is TRBJ2-1, the V gene TRBV12-3 or TRBV12-4; TRBD2 might be the D (6 bases). The CDR3 is 12 amino acids. V dropped 3 bases and J dropped 11 bases, with 11 bases sitting between them. Written as DNA, the CDR3 is TGTGCCAGCAGTTTCCCCGGGACTCAGCAGTTCTTC. This sequence encodes CASSFPGTQQFF.

Many counts were recorded for this clonotype. The junction departs from germline at one end; a sequencing error may be responsible. This chain links TRBV2 with TRBJ1-6, with D uncertain. CDR1 and CDR2 from the germline V gene are SNHLY and FYNNEI. The CDR3 spans 15 residues. For the CDR3, the DNA is TGTGCCAGCAGTGAAGCCAACAAACAGTTTTCACCCCTCAACTTT. Its protein is CASSEANKQFSPLNF.

This clonotype was recorded at least ten times. V is TRBV5-1 and J is TRBJ2-2; D is uncertain. V was shortened by 4 bases and J by 6 bases, with 7 bases between the two germline ends. The CDR3 runs 12 residues. Germline V gene data show CDR1 as SGHRS and CDR2 as YFSETQ. The CDR3 sequence is CASSAGSGELFF. The CDR3 DNA reads TGCGCCAGCAGCGCCGGCTCCGGGGAGCTGTTTTTT. The complete variable domain, with remaining parts taken from reference TRBV5-1 and TRBJ2-2, reads KAGVTQTPRYLIKTRGQQVTLSCSPISGHRSVSWYQQTPGQGLQFLFEYFSETQRNKGNFPGRFSGRQFSNSRSEMNVSTLELGDSALYLCASSAGSGELFFGEGSRLTVL.